The source of this TCR beta chain is a study of blood T cell repertoires in COVID-19. At the level of the study: Samples of COVID-19 (acute and convalescent) were obtained from the United States, Italy and Spain. Sample material is recorded as cDNA or gDNA derived from T cells, B-cell-depleted T cells, or PBMCs.

This clone was recorded only once. The V end lost 0 bases, the J end lost 6 bases, and 18 bases lay between the germline ends. The CDR3 spans 17 residues. The germline V gene encodes CDR1 SGHTA and CDR2 FQGNSA. As processed by the authors: By means of reference gene primer amplification, nucleated cell counts were estimated. Profiling relied on immunoSEQ multiplex PCR, and the TCRdb table lists in-frame clones only, not all of them. That table is the source of V, J and clone size, and D and trimming were worked out from the DNA. The sample holds approximately 200,000 clones, approximately 80% seen once.

The sequence was collected from a woman aged 50 to 60 with acute or convalescent COVID-19. The rearrangement uses TRBV7-2 and TRBJ1-5, with a weak D call TRBD1 (6 bases). The sequencing sample was made of peripheral blood. The chain's CDR3 is CASSLAGQPSQRQPQHF. The CDR3 nucleotides are TGTGCCAGCAGCTTAGCCGGACAGCCGTCTCAACGTCAGCCCCAGCATTTT.